This T cell receptor beta chain was sequenced during a study of post-analysis software for immune sequencing data. Overall study: Some patients lacked subtype; others had relapsing-remitting, secondary progressive or progressive-relapsing disease. Study-level findings and limits: F-measure co-clustering was strong for batch-matched samples. Significantly lower normalized Chao1 diversity was found in patients with multiple sclerosis relative to controls.

Notes on this clonotype: Its matching antigen is unknown.

TCR beta libraries were prepared from cDNA with unique molecular identifiers. TCRdb used MiXCR to reprocess the PCR reads, holding one entry per CDR3 protein. The repertoire holds almost 700,000 distinct CDR3 sequences, with 59% as singletons. The sequence derives from a girl between 2 and 10 years old with multiple sclerosis. The sample consisted of blood.

The CDR3 coding sequence is TGTGCCAGCAGCTTGGCCCCGACAGGGCCTGACTACGAGCAGTACTTC. It yields the protein CASSLAPTGPDYEQYF. The V and J genes are TRBV7-2 and TRBJ2-7; 7 bases are shared with TRBD1. Germline V gives CDR1 SGHTA, CDR2 FQGNSA. Unmatched junction bases numbered 11, after V lost 3 bases and J lost 3 bases. The CDR3 totals 16 residues.